This passage covers 5 T cell receptor beta chains from one sample sequenced in a study of T cells in Graves' hyperthyroidism and ophthalmopathy. The TCR beta CDR3 regions underwent amplification using RNA transcripts as the source. An initial round of RT-PCR targeting the TCR CDR3 relied on the HTBI primer set. One entry per CDR3 protein, called by TCRdb with MiXCR from the multiplex PCR reads. The table records hundreds of thousands of distinct CDR3 sequences, about 16% of them present only once. Sequencing was done on a sample of blood. These receptors all come from a young woman with Graves' ophthalmopathy.

This clonotype was recorded many times. The chain is built from TRBV7-9 and TRBJ1-2; 7 bases are a match to TRBD1. The trim removed 8 bases at V and 5 bases at J, leaving 11 bases unmatched. The CDR3 contains 14 residues. The germline CDR1 and CDR2 sequences are SEHNR and FQNEAQ (reference sequence). The CDR3 DNA sequence: TGTGCCAGCGATCGGGGGGGGACAGCGTATGGCTACACCTTC. Its protein product is CASDRGGTAYGYTF.

This clonotype has ten or more counts. The chain combines TRBV5-6 with TRBJ1-2; 9 bases fit TRBD1. Looked up from germline, CDR1 is SGHDT and CDR2 is YYEEEE. There are 14 residues in the CDR3. Unmatched junction bases numbered 5, after V lost 2 bases and J lost 6 bases. CDR3 nucleotide sequence: TGTGCCAGCAGCTTCGGGACAGGGTCAAATGGCTACACCTTC. It specifies CASSFGTGSNGYTF. Supplemented by reference TRBV5-6 and TRBJ1-2, the full variable domain reads DAGVTQSPTHLIKTRGQQVTLRCSPKSGHDTVSWYQQALGQGPQFIFQYYEEEERQRGNFPDRFSGHQFPNYSSELNVNALLLGDSALYLCASSFGTGSNGYTFGSGTRLTVV.

This clonotype appeared many times. The chain is built from TRBV2 and TRBJ1-2; no definite D call. V was shortened by 4 bases and J by 0 bases, with 15 bases between the two germline ends. This CDR3 comprises 16 residues. Germline loops: CDR1 SNHLY, CDR2 FYNNEI. In DNA form, the CDR3 reads TGTGCCAGCAGTGCGAGGTCCGGACCTTCTAACTATGGCTACACCTTC. It codes for CASSARSGPSNYGYTF.

This clonotype was recorded at least ten times. The V call is TRBV6-1, the J call TRBJ2-1; 7 bases line up with TRBD1. V lost 7 bases and J lost 3; bases outside the gene matches: 9. The CDR3 covers 15 residues. Germline values: CDR1 MNHNS, CDR2 SASEGT. The CDR3 is CASTENRGFYNEQFF. The CDR3 bases are TGTGCCAGCACCGAAAACAGGGGATTCTACAATGAGCAGTTCTTC.

This clonotype was picked up many times. This sequence joins TRBV9 and TRBJ2-7; D is unresolved. The V gene's germline CDR1 is SGDLS and CDR2 YYNGEE. Trimming removed 2 bases at V and 0 bases at J, with 3 bases between. This CDR3 spans 12 amino acids. The CDR3 reads CASSVDSYEQYF. The CDR3 nucleotides are TGTGCCAGCAGCGTGGACTCCTACGAGCAGTACTTC.